This T cell receptor beta chain came from a study of blood T cell repertoires in COVID-19. Study as a whole: The United States, Italy and Spain supplied acute and convalescent COVID-19 samples.

Using immunoSEQ multiplex PCR, the repertoire was profiled, and TCRdb retains in-frame clones only, with some absent. The sample holds a few hundred thousand clones, about 89% seen once. This CDR3 has 16 residues. The germline CDR1 and CDR2 sequences are SGHVS and FQNEAQ. V dropped 3 bases and J dropped 5 bases, with 19 bases sitting between them. Source material: peripheral blood. The V call is TRBV7-8, the J call TRBJ2-5; D might be TRBD1 (6 bases). The receptor comes from a woman aged 45-65 years with acute or convalescent COVID-19. In DNA form, the CDR3 reads TGTGCCAGCAGCTTTTTACCTTACAGGGTCGTGGAGACCCAGTACTTC. It encodes CASSFLPYRVVETQYF.